One sample yielded the 2 T cell receptor beta chains listed below, sequenced in a study of T cell repertoires in cytomegalovirus infection. TCRdb reprocessed the reads via MiXCR and lists one record per CDR3 protein. The sample includes around 900,000 distinct CDR3 sequences, 31% seen only once; the top ten take more than 13%. The antigens these receptors bind are not known. This specimen was cultured CD8+ T cells from PBMCs, taken from culture after CMV antigen stimulation. These receptors came from a human donor in good health (CMV status not recorded). Some clones in this sample may be carry-over from other donors' samples.

The J gene is TRBJ2-2, the V gene TRBV3-1; TRBD2 aligns across 11 bases. Germline loops: CDR1 LGHDT, CDR2 YNNKEL (reference sequence). This CDR3 is built from 17 residues. With V trimmed by 4 bases and J by 4 bases, 8 bases remained unmatched. The CDR3 DNA follows: TGTGCCAGCAGCCCTAACCTAGCGGGGGGTCTCACCGGGGAGCTGTTTTTT. Protein: CASSPNLAGGLTGELFF.

Ten or more counts support this clonotype. The CDR3 DNA sequence: TGTGCCAGCAGCTTAGCAGCAGGGGGCAATCAGCCCCAGCATTTT. As protein: CASSLAAGGNQPQHF. V gene TRBV7-8 combines with J gene TRBJ1-5, with D tentatively TRBD1 (6 bases). The germline gives CDR1 SGHVS, CDR2 FQNEAQ. CDR3 length: 15 amino acids. V was cut by 0 bases and J by 2 bases, with 8 bases left in between.